A selection of T cell receptor beta chains follows, all from one sample in a study of control samples from healthy donors and cancer patients. The method was immunoSEQ multiplex PCR; TCRdb's version includes in-frame clones alone and lacks a portion of them. Among 130,000 or so clones listed, over 75% were seen once. The sample comprised blood. The receptors stem from a man aged 45-65 years in good health. Both conserved end residues are part of each CDR3. D genes are given only for firm matches. The listing skips clone size in some rows; elsewhere it reads once, few, many or a size class.

J | size | D | V | DNA | CDR3
TRBJ2-7 | . | TRBD1 | TRBV3-1/TRBV3-2 | TGTGCCAGCAGCCAAGTAACAGGGGCGGGCAACGAGCAGTACTTC | CASSQVTGAGNEQYF
TRBJ2-2 | . | . | TRBV2 | TGTGCCAGCAGTTGGCTTCCCCGAGCCGGGGAGCTGTTTTTT | CASSWLPRAGELFF
TRBJ1-4 | . | . | TRBV18 | TGTGCCAGCTCAAACTACGGCGAAAAACTGTTTTTT | CASSNYGEKLFF
TRBJ1-1 | . | . | TRBV15 | TGTGCCACCAGCAGAGTAACCCCCCTTGAAGCTTTCTTT | CATSRVTPLEAFF
TRBJ2-7 | . | TRBD2 | TRBV4-1 | TGCGCCAGCAGCCAAGACCTACTAGCGGGGGGAGGCGAGCAGTACTTC | CASSQDLLAGGGEQYF
TRBJ2-5 | . | TRBD1 | TRBV5-6 | TGTGCCAGCAGCTTTTTGACAGGGGAAGAGACCCAGTACTTC | CASSFLTGEETQYF
TRBJ1-6 | . | . | TRBV7-3 | TGTGCCAGCAGCGGGACGGGCCCTAATTCACCCCTCCACTTT | CASSGTGPNSPLHF
TRBJ1-4 | . | . | TRBV7-9 | TGTGCCAGCGAGGACTCAACTAATGAAAAACTGTTTTTT | CASEDSTNEKLFF
TRBJ1-6 | . | . | TRBV7-9 | TGTGCCAGCAGCCAAAGTAATTCACCCCTCCACTTT | CASSQSNSPLHF
TRBJ2-5 | . | . | TRBV3-1/TRBV3-2 | TGTGCCAGCAGCCCAGCTCTGGCAGGGGGGTCAAAGACCCAGTACTTC | CASSPALAGGSKTQYF
TRBJ1-5 | . | . | TRBV6-2/TRBV6-3 | TGTGCCAGCAGCCGATTTCCCGGCAATCAGCCCCAGCATTTT | CASSRFPGNQPQHF
TRBJ2-7 | . | . | TRBV6-2/TRBV6-3 | TGTGCCAGCAGTTATGGGCCCACCTACGAGCAGTACTTC | CASSYGPTYEQYF
TRBJ2-7 | few | . | TRBV3-1/TRBV3-2 | TGTGCCAGCAGCCAGAGGGGCAACTACGAGCAGTACTTC | CASSQRGNYEQYF
TRBJ2-3 | . | TRBD2 | TRBV3-1/TRBV3-2 | TGTGCCAGCAGCCTTAGCGGGGACACAGATACGCAGTATTTT | CASSLSGDTDTQYF
TRBJ2-3 | . | TRBD2 | TRBV14 | TGTGCCAGCAGGGGAGCGGGACTAGCGGGAACAGATACGCAGTATTTT | CASRGAGLAGTDTQYF
TRBJ1-2 | . | TRBD1 | TRBV5-5 | TGTGCCAGCAGCTGGGGACAGGAGTCCTATGGCTACACCTTC | CASSWGQESYGYTF
TRBJ2-7 | . | TRBD2 | TRBV9 | TGTGCCAGCAGCGTAGCGTCGATAGCGGGGGCGTACGAGCAGTACTTC | CASSVASIAGAYEQYF
TRBJ2-3 | once | TRBD2 | TRBV24-1 | TGTGCCACCAGAGTACTAGCGGGGGAGGATACGCAGTATTTT | CATRVLAGEDTQYF
TRBJ2-3 | . | TRBD1 | TRBV6-5 | TGTGCCAGCCCCGACAGGGACAGGGGCACAGATACGCAGTATTTT | CASPDRDRGTDTQYF
TRBJ1-2 | . | . | TRBV12-3/TRBV12-4 | TGTGCCAGCAGCCGCGGACAGTACTATGGCTACACCTTC | CASSRGQYYGYTF